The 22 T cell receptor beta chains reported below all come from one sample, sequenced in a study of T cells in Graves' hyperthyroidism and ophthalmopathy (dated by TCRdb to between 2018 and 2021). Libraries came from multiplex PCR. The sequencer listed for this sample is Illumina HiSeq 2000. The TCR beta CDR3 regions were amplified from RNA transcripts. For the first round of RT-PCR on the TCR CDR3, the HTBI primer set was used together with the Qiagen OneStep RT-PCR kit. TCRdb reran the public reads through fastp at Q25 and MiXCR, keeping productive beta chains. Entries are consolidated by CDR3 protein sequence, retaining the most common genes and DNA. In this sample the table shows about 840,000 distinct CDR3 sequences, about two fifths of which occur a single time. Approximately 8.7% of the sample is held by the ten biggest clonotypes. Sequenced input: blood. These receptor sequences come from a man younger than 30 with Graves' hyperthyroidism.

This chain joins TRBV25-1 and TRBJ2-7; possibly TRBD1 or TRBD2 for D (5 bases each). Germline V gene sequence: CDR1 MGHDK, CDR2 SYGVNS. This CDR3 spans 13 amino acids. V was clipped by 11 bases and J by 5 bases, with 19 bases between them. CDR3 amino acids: CAGTSVPLDEQYF. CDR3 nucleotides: TGTGCCGGGACCAGCGTCCCCCTCGACGAGCAGTACTTC.

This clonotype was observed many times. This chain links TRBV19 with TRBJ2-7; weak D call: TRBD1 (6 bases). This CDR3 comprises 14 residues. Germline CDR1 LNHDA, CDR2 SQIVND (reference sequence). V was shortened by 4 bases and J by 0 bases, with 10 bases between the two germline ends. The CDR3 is CASSRGGPSYEQYF. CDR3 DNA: TGTGCCAGTAGTAGAGGGGGACCCTCCTACGAGCAGTACTTC. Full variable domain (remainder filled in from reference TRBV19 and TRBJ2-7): DGGITQSPKYLFRKEGQNVTLSCEQNLNHDAMYWYRQDPGQGLRLIYYSQIVNDFQKGDIAEGYSVSREKKESFPLTVTSAQKNPTAFYLCASSRGGPSYEQYFGPGTRLTVT.

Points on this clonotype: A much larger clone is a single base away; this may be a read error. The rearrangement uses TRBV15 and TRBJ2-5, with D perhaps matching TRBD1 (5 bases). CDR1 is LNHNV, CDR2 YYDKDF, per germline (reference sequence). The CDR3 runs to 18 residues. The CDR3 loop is CASSFRPITRQIQETQYF. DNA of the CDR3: TGTGCCAGCAGCTTCCGCCCGATCACCAGACAGATCCAAGAGACCCAGTACTTC.

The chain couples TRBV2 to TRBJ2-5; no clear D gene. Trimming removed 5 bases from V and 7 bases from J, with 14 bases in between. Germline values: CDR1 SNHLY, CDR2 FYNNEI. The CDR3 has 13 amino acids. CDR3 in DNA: TGTGCCAGCAGTCTCGACACCCGAGGGACCCAGTACTTC. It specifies CASSLDTRGTQYF.

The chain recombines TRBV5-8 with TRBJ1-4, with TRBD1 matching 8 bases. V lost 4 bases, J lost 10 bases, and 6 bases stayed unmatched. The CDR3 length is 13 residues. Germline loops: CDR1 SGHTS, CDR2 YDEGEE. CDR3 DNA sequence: TGTGCCAGCAGCCCCTCGGACAGGGCAAAACTGTTTTTT. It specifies CASSPSDRAKLFF.

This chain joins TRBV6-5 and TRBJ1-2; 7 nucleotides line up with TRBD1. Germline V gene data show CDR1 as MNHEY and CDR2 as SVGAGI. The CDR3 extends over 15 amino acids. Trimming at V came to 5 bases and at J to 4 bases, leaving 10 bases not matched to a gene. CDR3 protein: CASSVSGTVAYGYTF. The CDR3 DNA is TGTGCCAGCAGTGTCTCCGGGACAGTGGCCTATGGCTACACCTTC.

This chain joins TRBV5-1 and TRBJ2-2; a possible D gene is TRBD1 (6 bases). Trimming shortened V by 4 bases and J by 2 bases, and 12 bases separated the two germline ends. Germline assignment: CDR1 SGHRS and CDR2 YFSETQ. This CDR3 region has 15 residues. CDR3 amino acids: CASSLGHHNTGELFF. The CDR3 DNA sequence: TGCGCCAGCAGCCTGGGACATCATAACACCGGGGAGCTGTTTTTT.

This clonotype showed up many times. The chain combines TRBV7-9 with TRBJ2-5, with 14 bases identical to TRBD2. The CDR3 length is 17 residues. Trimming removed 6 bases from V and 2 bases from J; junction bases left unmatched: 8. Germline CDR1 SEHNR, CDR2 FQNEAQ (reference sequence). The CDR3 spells CASSTGRLAGGQETQYF. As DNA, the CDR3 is TGTGCCAGCAGTACCGGGAGACTAGCGGGAGGGCAAGAGACCCAGTACTTC.

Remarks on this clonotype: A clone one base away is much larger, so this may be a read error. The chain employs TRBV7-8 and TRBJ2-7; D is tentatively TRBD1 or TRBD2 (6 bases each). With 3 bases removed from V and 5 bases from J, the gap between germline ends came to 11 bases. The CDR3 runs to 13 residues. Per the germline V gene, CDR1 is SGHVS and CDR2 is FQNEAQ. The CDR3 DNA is TGTGCCAGCAGCTTTAGGGGGGAGGACGAGCAGTACTTC. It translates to CASSFRGEDEQYF.

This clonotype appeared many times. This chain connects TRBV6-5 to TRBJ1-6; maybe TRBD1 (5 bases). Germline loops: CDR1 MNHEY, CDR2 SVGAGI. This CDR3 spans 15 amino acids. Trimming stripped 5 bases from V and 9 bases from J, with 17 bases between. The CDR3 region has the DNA TGTGCCAGCAGTCCCTTGACAGTGTCGGGTTCACCCCTCCACTTT. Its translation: CASSPLTVSGSPLHF.

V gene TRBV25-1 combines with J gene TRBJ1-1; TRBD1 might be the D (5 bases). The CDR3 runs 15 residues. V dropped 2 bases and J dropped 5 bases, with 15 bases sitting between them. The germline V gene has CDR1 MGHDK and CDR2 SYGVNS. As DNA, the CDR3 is TGTGCCAGCAGTGAACGGTCGGCAGGGTGGACTGAAGCTTTCTTT. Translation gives CASSERSAGWTEAFF. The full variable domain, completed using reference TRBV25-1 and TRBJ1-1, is EADIYQTPRYLVIGTGKKITLECSQTMGHDKMYWYQQDPGMELHLIHYSYGVNSTEKGDLSSESTVSRIRTEHFPLTLESARPSHTSQYLCASSERSAGWTEAFFGQGTRLTVV.

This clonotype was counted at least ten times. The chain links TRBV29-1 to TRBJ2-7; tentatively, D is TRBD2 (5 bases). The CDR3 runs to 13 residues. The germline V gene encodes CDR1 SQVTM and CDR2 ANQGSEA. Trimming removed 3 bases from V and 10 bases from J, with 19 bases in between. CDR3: CSVDRGSGVDQYF. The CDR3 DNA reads TGCAGCGTTGACCGGGGTTCCGGGGTAGATCAGTACTTC.

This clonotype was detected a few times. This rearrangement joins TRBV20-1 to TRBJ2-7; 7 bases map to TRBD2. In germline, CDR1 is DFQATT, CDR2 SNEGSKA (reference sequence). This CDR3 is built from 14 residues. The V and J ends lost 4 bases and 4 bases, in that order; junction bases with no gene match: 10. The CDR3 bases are TGCAGTGCTACCCGACTAGCAGTTCGGTACGAGCAGTACTTC. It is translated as CSATRLAVRYEQYF.

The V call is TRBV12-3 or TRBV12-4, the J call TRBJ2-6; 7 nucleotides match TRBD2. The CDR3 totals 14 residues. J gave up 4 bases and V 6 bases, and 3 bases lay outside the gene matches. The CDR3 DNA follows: TGTGCCAGCAGGGGGGGGGTCGGGGCCAACGTCCTGACTTTC. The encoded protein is CASRGGVGANVLTF.

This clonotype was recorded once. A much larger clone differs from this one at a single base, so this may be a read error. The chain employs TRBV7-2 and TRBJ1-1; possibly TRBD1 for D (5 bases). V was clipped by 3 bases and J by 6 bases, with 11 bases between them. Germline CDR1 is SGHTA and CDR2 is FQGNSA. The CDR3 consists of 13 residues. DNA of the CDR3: TGTGCCAGCAGCTTGGGACGGCCCTCTGAAGCTTTCTTT. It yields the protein CASSLGRPSEAFF.

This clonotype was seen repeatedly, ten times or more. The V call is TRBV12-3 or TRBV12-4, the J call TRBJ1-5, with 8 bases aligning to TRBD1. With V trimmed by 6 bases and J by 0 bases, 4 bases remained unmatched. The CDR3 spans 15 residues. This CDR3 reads CASRTGTGSNQPQHF. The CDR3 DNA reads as TGTGCCAGCAGGACCGGGACAGGTAGCAATCAGCCCCAGCATTTT.

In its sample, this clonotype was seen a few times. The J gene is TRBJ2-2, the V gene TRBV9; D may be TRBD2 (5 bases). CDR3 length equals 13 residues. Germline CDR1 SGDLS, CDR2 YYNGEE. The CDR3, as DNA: TGTGCATCTCTGGGAGCGAACACCGGGGAGCTGTTTTTT. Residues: CASLGANTGELFF.

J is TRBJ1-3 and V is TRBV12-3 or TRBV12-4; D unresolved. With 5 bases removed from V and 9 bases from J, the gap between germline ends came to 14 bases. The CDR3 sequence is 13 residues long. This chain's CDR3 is CASSPVDGGTIYF. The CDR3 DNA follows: TGTGCCAGCAGTCCGGTTGACGGCGGCACCATATATTTT.

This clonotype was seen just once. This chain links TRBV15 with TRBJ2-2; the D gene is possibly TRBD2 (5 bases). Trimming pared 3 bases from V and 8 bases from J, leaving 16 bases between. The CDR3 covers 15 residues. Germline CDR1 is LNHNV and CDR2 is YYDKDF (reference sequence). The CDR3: CATSSFERREGELFF. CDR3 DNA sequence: TGTGCCACCAGCAGTTTTGAGCGGAGAGAGGGGGAGCTGTTTTTT.

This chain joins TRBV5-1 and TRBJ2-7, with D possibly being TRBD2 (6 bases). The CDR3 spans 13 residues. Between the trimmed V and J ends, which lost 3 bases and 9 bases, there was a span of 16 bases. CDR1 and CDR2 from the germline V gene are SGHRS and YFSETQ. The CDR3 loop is CASSSEGVRGQYF. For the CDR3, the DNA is TGCGCCAGCAGCTCGGAGGGCGTTCGGGGGCAGTACTTC. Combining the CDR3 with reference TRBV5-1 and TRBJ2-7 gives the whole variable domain KAGVTQTPRYLIKTRGQQVTLSCSPISGHRSVSWYQQTPGQGLQFLFEYFSETQRNKGNFPGRFSGRQFSNSRSEMNVSTLELGDSALYLCASSSEGVRGQYFGPGTRLTVT.

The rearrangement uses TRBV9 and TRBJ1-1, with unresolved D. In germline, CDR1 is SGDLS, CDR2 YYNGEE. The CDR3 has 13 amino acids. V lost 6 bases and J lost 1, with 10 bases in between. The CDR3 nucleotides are TGTGCCAGCACTCGGACGGAGAACACTGAAGCTTTCTTT. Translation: CASTRTENTEAFF.

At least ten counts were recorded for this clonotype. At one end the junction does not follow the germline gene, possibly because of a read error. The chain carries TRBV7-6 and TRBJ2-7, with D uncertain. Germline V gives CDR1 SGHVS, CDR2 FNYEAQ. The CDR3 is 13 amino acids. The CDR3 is CASSRDPSDEQYF. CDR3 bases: TGTGCCAGCAGCCGAGACCCCTCCGACGAGCAGTACTTC. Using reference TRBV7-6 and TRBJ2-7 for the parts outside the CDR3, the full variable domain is GAGVSQSPRYKVTKRGQDVALRCDPISGHVSLYWYRQALGQGPEFLTYFNYEAQQDKSGLPNDRFSAERPEGSISTLTIQRTEQRDSAMYRCASSRDPSDEQYFGPGTRLTVT.